This is a list of T cell receptor beta chains from one sample in a study of Ad26.COV2.S vaccination and SARS-CoV-2 variants. Assay used: immunoSEQ multiplex PCR; TCRdb lists only in-frame clones, some missing. The top ten hold more than 7% of the sample, which has 380,000 or so clones, around 82% seen once. The sequenced sample was peripheral blood, obtained in a trial of Ad26.COV2.S vaccine versus placebo. Source of these receptors: a person aged 18 to 65 who received the Ad26.COV2.S COVID-19 vaccine or a placebo. CDR3s include the opening cysteine and the closing phenylalanine or tryptophan. The order of the fields is CDR3 length, J gene, D gene, V gene, clone size, CDR3 DNA, CDR3 protein. A D gene is named only where the DNA matches it firmly. Not all rows give a size; the values are once, few, many and, for expanded clones, a class.

>15|TRBJ2-1|-|TRBV15|-
TGTGCCACCAGGATAGCGACCATCCGGGGCAATGAGCAGTTCTTC
CATRIATIRGNEQFF
>14|TRBJ2-7|TRBD1|TRBV18|-
TGTGCCAGCTCTTGGACAGGCCACTCCTACGAGCAGTACTTC
CASSWTGHSYEQYF
>15|TRBJ2-1|TRBD2|TRBV4-1|-
TGCGCCAGCAGCCTTCTAGGGACTACCTACAATGAGCAGTTCTTC
CASSLLGTTYNEQFF
>13|TRBJ2-7|-|TRBV5-1|-
TGCGCCAGCAGCTTCTCTCGGTCCTACGAGCAGTACTTC
CASSFSRSYEQYF
>13|TRBJ2-7|TRBD1|TRBV6-5|-
TGTGCCAGCAGTCCGGGACAGCCCTACGAGCAGTACTTC
CASSPGQPYEQYF
>15|TRBJ2-7|TRBD1|TRBV10-2|once
TGCGCCAGCAGGGACCCCGGACAGGGCACCTACGAGCAGTACTTC
CASRDPGQGTYEQYF
>16|TRBJ1-1|-|TRBV4-2|-
TGTGCCAGCAGCCAAGATCATGACAGTGAGAACACTGAAGCTTTCTTT
CASSQDHDSENTEAFF
>14|TRBJ1-1|-|TRBV19|-
TGTGCCAGTCTGAGGGGGGGTTACAACACTGAAGCTTTCTTT
CASLRGGYNTEAFF
>11|TRBJ1-1|-|TRBV20-1|-
TGCAGCGCCGTCCGATACACTGAAGCTTTCTTT
CSAVRYTEAFF
>15|TRBJ2-7|-|TRBV12-5|-
TGTGCTAGTGGTTTGCTGGAGACTATCTTGGGTGAGCAGTACTTC
CASGLLETILGEQYF
>14|TRBJ1-1|TRBD1|TRBV2|-
TGTGCCAGCAGATGGACAGGGGAGAACACTGAAGCTTTCTTT
CASRWTGENTEAFF
>14|TRBJ2-3|-|TRBV6-5|-
TGTGCCAGCAGTTACTCGGTCGAGCCAGATACGCAGTATTTT
CASSYSVEPDTQYF
>13|TRBJ1-2|-|TRBV6-4|-
TGTGCCAGCAGTGACGGGGGACCGGGGGGCTACACCTTC
CASSDGGPGGYTF
>13|TRBJ1-2|-|TRBV3-1/TRBV3-2|once
TGTGCCAGCAGCTCTCGGGTTGACTATGGCTACACCTTC
CASSSRVDYGYTF
>16|TRBJ2-1|TRBD2|TRBV6-4|-
TGTGCCAGCAGTGACTTGGCTAGCGGGGGTAGCAATGAGCAGTTCTTC
CASSDLASGGSNEQFF
>13|TRBJ1-2|-|TRBV6-4|-
TGTGCCAGCAGTATAGACAGACCCTATGGCTACACCTTC
CASSIDRPYGYTF
>17|TRBJ2-5|TRBD2|TRBV18|-
TGTGCCAGCTCACGAACTTGGACTAGCGGGACCCAAGAGACCCAGTACTTC
CASSRTWTSGTQETQYF
>12|TRBJ1-4|-|TRBV28|-
TGTGCCAGCAGTTACCCTAATGAAAAACTGTTTTTT
CASSYPNEKLFF
>15|TRBJ1-4|TRBD1|TRBV6-5|-
TGTGCCAGCAGTTACGGACAGGGCCAAGACGAAAAACTGTTTTTT
CASSYGQGQDEKLFF
>16|TRBJ2-2|TRBD1|TRBV24-1|once
TGTGCCACCAGTGACACACCGCACAGGGGCACCGGGGAGCTGTTTTTT
CATSDTPHRGTGELFF
>14|TRBJ1-1|TRBD1|TRBV19|-
TGTGCCAGTAGCTGGGACAGGGGGCCGTTTGAAGCTTTCTTT
CASSWDRGPFEAFF
>15|TRBJ2-6|-|TRBV5-1|-
TGCGCCAGCAGGGCAGGGCAATATGGGGCCAACGTCCTGACTTTC
CASRAGQYGANVLTF
>12|TRBJ1-4|-|TRBV4-1|-
TGCGCCAGCAGCCAAGACGCCCGGCGACTGTTTTTT
CASSQDARRLFF
>15|TRBJ2-1|TRBD2|TRBV2|few
TGTGCCAGCAACGGACTTGGGGGGGTGGGGGATGAGCAGTTCTTC
CASNGLGGVGDEQFF
>14|TRBJ1-1|TRBD1|TRBV27|-
TGTGCCAGCAGCGAACAGGGGATGAACACTGAAGCTTTCTTT
CASSEQGMNTEAFF
>15|TRBJ2-1|-|TRBV7-6|-
TGTGCCAGCAGCCCCCACCCCGCGGGGGCGCGCGAGCAGTTCTTC
CASSPHPAGAREQFF
>14|TRBJ2-7|-|TRBV5-5|-
TGTGCCAGCAGCCGTGGTGGTCAGGGGACCGAGCAGTACTTC
CASSRGGQGTEQYF
>13|TRBJ2-1|-|TRBV11-3|-
TGTGCCAGCAGCTTATCCCGGGGCCATGAGCAGTTCTTC
CASSLSRGHEQFF
>13|TRBJ2-7|-|TRBV4-1|-
TGCGCCAGCAGCCAAGGGCCGTCTGCCGAGCAGTACTTC
CASSQGPSAEQYF
>13|TRBJ1-3|-|TRBV2|-
TGTGCCAGCAGTGGGGGGAGCGGAAACACCATATATTTT
CASSGGSGNTIYF
>11|TRBJ1-2|-|TRBV7-6|-
TGTGCCCCCGGGGGGTTTTATGGCTACACCTTC
CAPGGFYGYTF
>12|TRBJ1-2|-|TRBV5-5|-
TGTGCCAGCAGCTTGGCCGAAATGGGCTACACCTTC
CASSLAEMGYTF
>15|TRBJ2-7|-|TRBV5-1|-
TGCGCCAGCAGCGGTGGACAGCCCAACTCCTACGAGCAGTACTTC
CASSGGQPNSYEQYF
>13|TRBJ1-5|-|TRBV6-5|-
TGTGCCAGCAGTTACTCCCGCGGGCAGCCCCAGCATTTT
CASSYSRGQPQHF
>16|TRBJ2-3|TRBD1|TRBV5-1|once
TGCGCCAGCAGCTTGGGGACAGGGGCTAGCACAGATACGCAGTATTTT
CASSLGTGASTDTQYF
>14|TRBJ1-2|-|TRBV7-2|-
TGTGCCAGCAGCTCAACAGGGACGGGTGTTGGCTACACCTTC
CASSSTGTGVGYTF
>19|TRBJ1-2|TRBD1|TRBV2|-
TGTGCCAGCAGTGAAGCTACAGGGACAGACCGACGAACTTACTATGGCTACACCTTC
CASSEATGTDRRTYYGYTF
>17|TRBJ1-2|-|TRBV21-1|few
TGTGCCAGCAGCAAAGTGATCGGCTGGGCAGGGGAGTTTGGCTACACCTTC
CASSKVIGWAGEFGYTF
>14|TRBJ1-5|-|TRBV18|-
TGTGCCAGCTCAATTCGCCCTATCAATAAGCCCCAGCATTTT
CASSIRPINKPQHF
>16|TRBJ1-2|-|TRBV27|-
TGTGCCAGCAGTTTATCCCGGACAAGAACTAACTATGGCTACACCTTC
CASSLSRTRTNYGYTF
>13|TRBJ2-3|-|TRBV2|-
TGTGCCAGCAGTGAAGCGCTGACAGATACGCAGTATTTT
CASSEALTDTQYF
>15|TRBJ2-3|-|TRBV11-2|-
TGTGCCAGCAGCTTTTCGGGGTTTTGGACAGATACGCAGTATTTT
CASSFSGFWTDTQYF
>14|TRBJ2-7|-|TRBV6-2/TRBV6-3|-
TGTGCCAGCAGTTTAATTCGGGGTCTGTACGAGCAGTACTTC
CASSLIRGLYEQYF
>17|TRBJ2-2|-|TRBV19|-
TGTGCCAGTACCCAGCGCCGGGCAGGGGCCTACACCGGGGAGCTGTTTTTT
CASTQRRAGAYTGELFF
>17|TRBJ2-5|-|TRBV6-1|-
TGTGCCAGCAGTGAAGCTCGGGCTTTGGCCTCGCAAGAGACCCAGTACTTC
CASSEARALASQETQYF
>15|TRBJ2-7|-|TRBV27|-
TGTGCCAGCAGTTTAAGGGGGGGACTCTCCTACGAGCAGTACTTC
CASSLRGGLSYEQYF
>14|TRBJ2-7|-|TRBV3-1/TRBV3-2|-
TGTGCCAGCAGCCAAGATGATCCGTCCTACGAGCAGTACTTC
CASSQDDPSYEQYF
>11|TRBJ1-4|TRBD1|TRBV20-1|once
TGCAGTGCGGACAGGGATGAAAAACTGTTTTTT
CSADRDEKLFF
>16|TRBJ2-5|-|TRBV5-5|-
TGTGCCAGCAGCCGAGGGGGACTCGGGGTCCAAGAGACCCAGTACTTC
CASSRGGLGVQETQYF
>16|TRBJ2-7|TRBD1|TRBV16|-
TGTGCCAGCAGCCCGGTGGGACAGTTGAGCTCCTACGAGCAGTACTTC
CASSPVGQLSSYEQYF
>16|TRBJ1-2|-|TRBV7-7|-
TGTGCCAGCAGCTTAAGTCCTTTAATAAGGATCTATGGCTACACCTTC
CASSLSPLIRIYGYTF
>13|TRBJ2-1|-|TRBV11-2|-
TGTGCCAGCAGCTTAGATAGGGGGAATGAGCAGTTCTTC
CASSLDRGNEQFF
>17|TRBJ2-7|TRBD2|TRBV11-3|-
TGTGCCAGCAGCTCTAGGGGTAGCGGGAGCCCAAACTACGAGCAGTACTTC
CASSSRGSGSPNYEQYF